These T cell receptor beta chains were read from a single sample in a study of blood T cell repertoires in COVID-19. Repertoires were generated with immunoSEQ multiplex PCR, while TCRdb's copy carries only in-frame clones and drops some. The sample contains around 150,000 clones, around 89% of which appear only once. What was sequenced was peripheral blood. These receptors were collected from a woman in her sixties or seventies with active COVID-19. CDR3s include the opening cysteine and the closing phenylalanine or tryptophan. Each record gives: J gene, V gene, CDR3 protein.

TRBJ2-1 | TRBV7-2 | CASSSPRREGRNEQFF
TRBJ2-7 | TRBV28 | CASSLGRLTYEQYF
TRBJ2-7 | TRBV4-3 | CASSPRQGDNYEQYF
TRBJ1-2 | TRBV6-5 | CASRPPTGGRNGYTF
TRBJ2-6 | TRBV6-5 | CASSYFSGGANVLTF
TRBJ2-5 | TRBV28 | CASSPNLGTTEETQYF
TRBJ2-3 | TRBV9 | CASSVDPLLAGATDTQYF
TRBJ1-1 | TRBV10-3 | CAISGGQGGYTEAFF
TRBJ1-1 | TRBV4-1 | CASSRRQGKDTEAFF
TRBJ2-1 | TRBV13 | CASSYRRGGEQFF
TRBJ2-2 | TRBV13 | CASSLVFSGEDTGELFF
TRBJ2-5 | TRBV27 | CASRRTASVAQYF
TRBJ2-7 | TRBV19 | CASSIAPRTSGAFLYEQYF
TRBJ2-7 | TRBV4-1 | CASSHYLGPYEQYF
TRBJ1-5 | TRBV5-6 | CASSGWTTGGQPQHF
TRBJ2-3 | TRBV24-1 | CATSDGLNPGGDTQYF
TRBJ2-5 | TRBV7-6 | CASSLEATASETQYF
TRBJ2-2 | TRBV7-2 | CASSLVRDAGELFF
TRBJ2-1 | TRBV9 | CASSSVHIGGNEQFF
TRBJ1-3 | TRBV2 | CASGRDSSVSGNTIYF
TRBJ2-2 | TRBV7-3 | CASSLNTGSTGELFF
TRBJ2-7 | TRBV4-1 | CASSPYMPGQGYEQYF